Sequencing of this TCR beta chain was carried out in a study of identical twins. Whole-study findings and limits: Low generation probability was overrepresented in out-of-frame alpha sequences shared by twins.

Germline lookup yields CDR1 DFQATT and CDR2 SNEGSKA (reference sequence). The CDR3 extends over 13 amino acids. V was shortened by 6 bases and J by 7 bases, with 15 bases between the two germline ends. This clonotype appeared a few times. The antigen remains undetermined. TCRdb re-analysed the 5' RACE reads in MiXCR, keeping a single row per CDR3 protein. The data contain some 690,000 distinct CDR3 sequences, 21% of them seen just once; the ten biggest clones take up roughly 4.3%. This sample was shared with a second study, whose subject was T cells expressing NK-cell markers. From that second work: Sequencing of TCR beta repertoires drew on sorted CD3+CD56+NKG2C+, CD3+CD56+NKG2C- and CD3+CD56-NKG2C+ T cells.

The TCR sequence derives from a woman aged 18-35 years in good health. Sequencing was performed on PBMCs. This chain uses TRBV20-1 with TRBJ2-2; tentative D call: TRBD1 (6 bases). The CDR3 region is CSATATGYGELFF. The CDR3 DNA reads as TGCAGTGCCACCGCCACAGGGTACGGGGAGCTGTTTTTT.